Following are 13 T cell receptor beta chains from one sample sequenced in a study of vaccination effects on CD4 cells after COVID-19. The repertoire was sequenced with immunoSEQ multiplex PCR; TCRdb's copy has only in-frame clones and lacks some. The sample gives roughly 30,000 clones, just over 70% of which show up once; around 28% is in the top ten. After expansion with viral peptide pools in the ViraFEST assay, antigen-specific CD4+ T cells were sequenced. After more than 8 days in culture, the CD4+ T cells were isolated. According to PCR results, the person was infected with SARS-CoV-2 between March and December 2020. These receptors have no identified antigens. The sequencing here drew on CD4+ T cells from PBMCs cultured with a peptide pool, taken before COVID-19 vaccination. The receptors were gathered from a human donor who had a prior SARS-CoV-2 infection.

The chain employs TRBV18 and TRBJ2-7; TRBD2 agrees at 7 bases. Germline CDR1 and CDR2: KGHSH and LQKENI. J lost 1 base, V lost 2 bases, and 5 bases had no gene match. CDR3 length: 15 amino acids. CDR3 region: CASSPVGLGSYEQYF. The DNA for the CDR3 is TGTGCCAGCTCACCAGTAGGACTAGGGTCCTACGAGCAGTACTTC.

The chain carries TRBV7-6 and TRBJ2-7, with a weak D call TRBD1 (6 bases). CDR1 is SGHVS and CDR2 is FNYEAQ in the germline V gene. The length of the CDR3 is 15 residues. Trimming shortened V by 5 bases and J by 2 bases, and 16 bases separated the two germline ends. CDR3 nucleotide sequence: TGTGCCAGCAGCCAAATTACGGGACAAGCCTACGAGCAGTACTTC. Its translation is CASSQITGQAYEQYF. Variable domain in full (rest from reference TRBV7-6 and TRBJ2-7): GAGVSQSPRYKVTKRGQDVALRCDPISGHVSLYWYRQALGQGPEFLTYFNYEAQQDKSGLPNDRFSAERPEGSISTLTIQRTEQRDSAMYRCASSQITGQAYEQYFGPGTRLTVT.

The chain couples TRBV7-2 to TRBJ1-6, with 8 nucleotides matching TRBD1. Germline-derived CDR1 and CDR2 are SGHTA and FQGNSA. This CDR3 is built from 17 residues. V gave up 1 base and J gave up 5 bases; unmatched junction bases: 7. CDR3 amino acids: CASSLGPDRANNSPLHF. CDR3 nucleotides: TGTGCCAGCAGCTTAGGTCCGGACAGGGCCAATAATTCACCCCTCCACTTT.

V is TRBV4-2 and J is TRBJ2-2; 8 bases are a match to TRBD2. Losses at the gene ends were 0 bases for V and 1 base for J; bases not matched to a gene: 16. Germline V gene data show CDR1 as LGHNA and CDR2 as YNFKEQ. There are 21 residues in the CDR3. CDR3 region: CASSQDIAQRGYQRNTGELFF. The CDR3 DNA is TGTGCCAGCAGCCAAGATATCGCACAGCGGGGGTATCAGAGGAACACCGGGGAGCTGTTTTTT.

The genes are TRBV9 and TRBJ1-6, with 7 bases aligning to TRBD1. This CDR3 region has 15 residues. Germline V lookup: CDR1 SGDLS, CDR2 YYNGEE. V shed 2 bases, J shed 6 bases, and the junction held 5 bases outside the gene matches. The DNA for the CDR3 is TGTGCCAGCAGCGTGGGACAGAGCCCTAATTCACCCCTCCACTTT. Amino acids: CASSVGQSPNSPLHF.

This clone was counted between two and nine times. Here the CDR3 DNA reads TGTGCCAGCAGCTTAGCTGTAGGGGGCTCCTACGAGCAGTACTTC. Amino acids: CASSLAVGGSYEQYF. J is TRBJ2-7 and V is TRBV7-6; a possible D gene is TRBD1 (6 bases). CDR1 is SGHVS, CDR2 FNYEAQ, per germline. The CDR3 contains 15 residues. V gave up 0 bases and J gave up 0 bases, with 9 bases separating them.

This clone has a single count. Written as DNA, the CDR3 is TGTGCCAGCAGCTTGGTGGGGACTAGCGGGGCCCGTCTCTACGAGCAGTACTTC. Translating it yields CASSLVGTSGARLYEQYF. The chain couples TRBV5-4 to TRBJ2-7; 13 bases align to TRBD2. Germline CDR1 and CDR2: SGHNT and YYREEE (reference sequence). The CDR3 consists of 18 residues. Trimming cost V 0 bases and J 3 bases; bases outside gene matches: 9.

The chain joins TRBV9 to TRBJ2-7, with D perhaps TRBD1 or TRBD2 (5 bases each). V lost 3 bases to trimming and J lost 2 bases, with 12 bases between them. The CDR3 is 14 residues long. Germline V CDR1 and CDR2: SGDLS, YYNGEE. CDR3 DNA: TGTGCCAGCAGCGAGAGCGTGGGACCCTACGAGCAGTACTTC. This translates into CASSESVGPYEQYF. The full variable domain, its missing parts supplied by reference TRBV9 and TRBJ2-7, is DSGVTQTPKHLITATGQRVTLRCSPRSGDLSVYWYQQSLDQGLQFLIQYYNGEERAKGNILERFSAQQFPDLHSELNLSSLELGDSALYFCASSESVGPYEQYFGPGTRLTVT.

The genes are TRBV5-1 and TRBJ1-1; TRBD1 might be the D (5 bases). The CDR3 sequence is 12 residues long. Germline CDR1 and CDR2: SGHRS and YFSETQ. V was trimmed by 8 bases and J by 8 bases, leaving 16 bases between them. CDR3 region: CARKTAPMEAFF. The CDR3 bases are TGCGCCAGGAAGACAGCCCCAATGGAAGCTTTCTTT.

The genes are TRBV5-4 and TRBJ1-3; D possibly corresponds to TRBD1 (6 bases). The CDR3 loop spans 13 amino acids. V shed 7 bases and J shed 3 bases, with 11 bases lying between them. Germline lookup yields CDR1 SGHNT and CDR2 YYREEE (reference sequence). CDR3 DNA: TGTGCCAGCGGAGGGGGTTTTGGAAACACCATATATTTT. Protein: CASGGGFGNTIYF. The variable domain in full, with the rest retrieved from reference TRBV5-4 and TRBJ1-3, is ETGVTQSPTHLIKTRGQQVTLRCSSQSGHNTVSWYQQALGQGPQFIFQYYREEENGRGNFPPRFSGLQFPNYSSELNVNALELDDSALYLCASGGGFGNTIYFGEGSWLTVV.

The chain couples TRBV18 to TRBJ1-1; D possibly corresponds to TRBD1 (6 bases). The CDR3 length is 13 residues. Trimming shortened V by 9 bases and J by 2 bases, and 13 bases separated the two germline ends. CDR1 is KGHSH and CDR2 is LQKENI in the germline V gene. Here the CDR3 DNA reads TGTGCCAGTCAGGGACAACGTAACACTGAAGCTTTCTTT. Encoded protein: CASQGQRNTEAFF.

This rearrangement joins TRBV7-9 to TRBJ2-6, with D perhaps matching TRBD2 (6 bases). In germline, CDR1 is SEHNR, CDR2 FQNEAQ (reference sequence). The CDR3 is made up of 19 amino acids. The V gene lost 6 bases and the J gene lost 0 bases, with 21 bases spanning the gap. The CDR3 bases are TGTGCCAGCAGGTCCTGGAGGGGCAGCGGAGACTCTGGGGCCAACGTCCTGACTTTC. It is translated as CASRSWRGSGDSGANVLTF.

The rearrangement joins TRBV6-2 or TRBV6-3 to TRBJ2-7; 10 positions agree with TRBD2. In germline, CDR1 is MNHEY, CDR2 SVGEGT. The CDR3 loop spans 15 amino acids. V was pared by 6 bases and J by 3 bases, with 8 bases of the junction left unmatched. CDR3 residues: CASSPRGLAVYEQYF. In DNA, the CDR3 is TGTGCCAGCAGCCCCCGAGGACTAGCGGTCTACGAGCAGTACTTC.